This T cell receptor beta chain stems from a study of T cell responses to AZD1222 COVID-19 vaccine. TCRdb keeps only in-frame clones here, not all; method: immunoSEQ multiplex PCR. Among more than 100,000 clones listed, about 85% were seen once. The junction had 2 bases not matched to a gene; V was cut back by 0 bases and J by 3 bases. Germline CDR1 SGHAT, CDR2 FQDESV (reference sequence). The CDR3 extends over 14 amino acids. The rearrangement uses TRBV11-1 and TRBJ2-7; 7 bases align to TRBD2. This specimen was peripheral blood, taken on day 0 of AZD1222 vaccination. This TCR came from an adult in good health. CDR3 protein: CASSLAGGVYEQYF. The CDR3, as DNA: TGTGCCAGCAGCTTAGCGGGAGGGGTCTACGAGCAGTACTTC.